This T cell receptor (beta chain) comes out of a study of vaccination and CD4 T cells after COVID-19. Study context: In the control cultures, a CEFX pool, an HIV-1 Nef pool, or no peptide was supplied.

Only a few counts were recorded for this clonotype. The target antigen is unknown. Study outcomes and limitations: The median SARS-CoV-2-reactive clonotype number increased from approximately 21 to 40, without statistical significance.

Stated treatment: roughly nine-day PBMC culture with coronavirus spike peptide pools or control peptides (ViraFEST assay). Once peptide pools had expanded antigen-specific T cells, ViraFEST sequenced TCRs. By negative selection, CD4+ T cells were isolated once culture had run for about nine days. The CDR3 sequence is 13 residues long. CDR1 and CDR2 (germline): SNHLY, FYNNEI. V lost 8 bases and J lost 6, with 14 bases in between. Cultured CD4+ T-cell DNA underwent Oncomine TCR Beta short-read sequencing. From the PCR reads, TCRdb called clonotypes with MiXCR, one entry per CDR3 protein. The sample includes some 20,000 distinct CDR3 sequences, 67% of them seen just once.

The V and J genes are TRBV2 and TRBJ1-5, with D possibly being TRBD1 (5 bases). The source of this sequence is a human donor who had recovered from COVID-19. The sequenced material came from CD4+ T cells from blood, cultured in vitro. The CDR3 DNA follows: TGTGCCAGCTGGACTGGGGGAAGTCAGCCCCAGCATTTT. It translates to CASWTGGSQPQHF.